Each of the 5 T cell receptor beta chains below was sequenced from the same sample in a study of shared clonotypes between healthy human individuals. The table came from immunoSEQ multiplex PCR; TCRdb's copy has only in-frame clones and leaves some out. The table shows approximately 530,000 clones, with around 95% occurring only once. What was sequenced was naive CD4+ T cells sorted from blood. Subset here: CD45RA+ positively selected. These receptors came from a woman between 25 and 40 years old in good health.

CDR3 DNA sequence: TGTGCCAGCTCGGAAGGACAGACTAGCAATCAGCCCCAGCATTTT. It codes for CASSEGQTSNQPQHF. V and J are TRBV18 and TRBJ1-5; D is perhaps TRBD1 (6 bases). Trimming took 6 bases from V and 0 from J, leaving 12 bases between them. From germline, CDR1 is KGHSH and CDR2 LQKENI. The length of the CDR3 is 15 residues.

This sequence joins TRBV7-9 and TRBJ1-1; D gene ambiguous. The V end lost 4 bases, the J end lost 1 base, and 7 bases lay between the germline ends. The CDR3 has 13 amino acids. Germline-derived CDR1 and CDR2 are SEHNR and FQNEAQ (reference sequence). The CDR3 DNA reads TGTGCCAGCAGCTCGGAGTCGAACACTGAAGCTTTCTTT. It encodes CASSSESNTEAFF.

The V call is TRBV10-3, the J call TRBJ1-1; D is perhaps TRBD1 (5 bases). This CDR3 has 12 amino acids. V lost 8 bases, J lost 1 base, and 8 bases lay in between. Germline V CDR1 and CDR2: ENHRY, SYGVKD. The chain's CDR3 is CAIAGANTEAFF. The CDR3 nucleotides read TGTGCCATCGCCGGGGCGAACACTGAAGCTTTCTTT.

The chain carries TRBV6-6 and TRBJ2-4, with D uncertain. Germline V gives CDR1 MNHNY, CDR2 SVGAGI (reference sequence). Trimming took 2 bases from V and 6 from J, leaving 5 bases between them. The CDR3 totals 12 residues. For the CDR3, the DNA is TGTGCCAGCAGTTACGACCCAAACATTCAGTACTTC. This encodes CASSYDPNIQYF.

The CDR3 here is CASSKTGTGREKLFF. Written as DNA, the CDR3 is TGTGCCAGTAGTAAAACCGGGACAGGACGTGAAAAACTGTTTTTT. J is TRBJ1-4 and V is TRBV19; 8 bases are shared with TRBD1. The CDR3 sequence is 15 residues long. V dropped 4 bases and J dropped 7; count of bases not matched to a gene: 8. Looked up from germline, CDR1 is LNHDA and CDR2 is SQIVND (reference sequence).